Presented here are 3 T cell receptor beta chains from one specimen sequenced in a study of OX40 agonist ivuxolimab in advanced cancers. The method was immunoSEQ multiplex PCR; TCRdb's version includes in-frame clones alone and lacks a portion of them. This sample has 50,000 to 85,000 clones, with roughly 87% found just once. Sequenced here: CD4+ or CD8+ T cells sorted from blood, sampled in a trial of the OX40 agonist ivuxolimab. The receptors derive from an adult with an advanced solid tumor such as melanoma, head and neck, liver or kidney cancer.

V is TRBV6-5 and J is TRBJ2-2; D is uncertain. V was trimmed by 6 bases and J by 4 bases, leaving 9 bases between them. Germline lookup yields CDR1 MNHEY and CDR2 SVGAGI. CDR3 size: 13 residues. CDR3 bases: TGTGCCAGCAGGGGCTACCTCACCGGGGAGCTGTTTTTT. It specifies CASRGYLTGELFF.

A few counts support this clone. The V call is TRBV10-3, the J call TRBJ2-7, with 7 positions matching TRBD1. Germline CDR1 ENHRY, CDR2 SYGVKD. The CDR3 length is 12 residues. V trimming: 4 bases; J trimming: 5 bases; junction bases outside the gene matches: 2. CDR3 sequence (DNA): TGTGCCATCAGTGCTACAGGGGACGAGCAGTACTTC. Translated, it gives CAISATGDEQYF.

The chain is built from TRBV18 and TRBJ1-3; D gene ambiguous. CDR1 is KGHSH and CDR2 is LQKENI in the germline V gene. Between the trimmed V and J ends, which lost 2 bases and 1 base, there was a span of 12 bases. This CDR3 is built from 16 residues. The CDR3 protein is CASSPFGGLSGNTIYF. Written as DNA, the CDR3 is TGTGCCAGCTCACCATTTGGAGGGCTATCTGGAAACACCATATATTTT.